This record concerns one TCR beta chain sequence. Produced via immunoSEQ multiplex PCR; TCRdb's table is partial and in-frame only. The repertoire holds over 70,000 clones, with 80% to 90% as singletons. This record belongs to a study of OX40 agonist ivuxolimab in advanced cancers. Study-wide background: Dosing consisted of intravenous ivuxolimab at 0.01 to 10 mg/kg every 2 weeks.

CDR3 size: 16 residues. The V segment lost 4 bases and the J segment 4 bases; nucleotides outside the gene matches: 12. Germline-derived CDR1 and CDR2 are SGHRS and YFSETQ. The TCR originated in an adult with an advanced solid tumor such as melanoma, head and neck, liver or kidney cancer. V gene TRBV5-1 combines with J gene TRBJ2-5; 8 bases align to TRBD2. Sequenced here: CD4+ or CD8+ T cells sorted from blood, sampled in a trial of the OX40 agonist ivuxolimab. CDR3 residues: CASSTRGGRIIETQYF. CDR3 DNA sequence: TGCGCCAGCAGCACCCGGGGGGGGCGGATAATAGAGACCCAGTACTTC.